This TCR beta chain was captured by sequencing in a study of cytomegalovirus exposure and HLA in healthy donors. In the PCR, 60 Vbeta and 13 Jbeta primers were used. Assay: immunoSEQ multiplex PCR; the TCRdb copy retains only in-frame clones and omits some. The sample shows about 120,000 clones, about 72% of them seen only once. Note on this clone: The antigen is not known.

Study findings and constraints: Near-uniform donor sequencing depth was presumed by presence/absence analyses. Many donors carried some public TCRs, although rarity characterized most TCR sequences. It was reported in a later analysis that an Asian-associated ancestry cluster showed fewer N-insertions than the roughly 670-donor mean.

Trimming took 2 bases from V and 1 from J, leaving 11 bases between them. The CDR3 totals 15 residues. Per germline, CDR1 SEHNR and CDR2 FQNEAQ (reference sequence). The TCR comes from a man aged 25 to 40 in good health and CMV-seropositive. Material for sequencing was PBMCs. The gene calls are TRBV7-9 and TRBJ1-1; D is perhaps TRBD1 (6 bases). CDR3 loop: CASSLTQGPNTEAFF. The CDR3 DNA sequence: TGTGCCAGCAGCTTAACCCAGGGGCCGAACACTGAAGCTTTCTTT.